This is a list of T cell receptor beta chains from one sample in a study of early stage breast cancer tumors. Assay used: immunoSEQ multiplex PCR; TCRdb lists only in-frame clones, some missing. The sample has roughly 34,000 clones, over 65% seen once. What was sequenced was blood. These receptors all stem from a person in their sixties with breast cancer. CDR3s include the opening cysteine and the closing phenylalanine or tryptophan. Fields, in order: clone size, V gene, D gene, J gene, CDR3 DNA, CDR3 protein. The D gene is left open where the match is weak. For some rows the clone size is stated as once, few or many, or as a class when expanded; others skip it.

clone_size: -; v_call: TRBV5-5; d_call: -; j_call: TRBJ1-2; cdr3_nt: TGTGCCAGCAAAACTGGGGGAGGGGCCTATGGCTACACCTTC; cdr3_aa: CASKTGGGAYGYTF
clone_size: -; v_call: TRBV4-1; d_call: TRBD2; j_call: TRBJ2-7; cdr3_nt: TGCGCCAGCAGCCCTAGCGGGAGGGCCTACGAGCAGTACTTC; cdr3_aa: CASSPSGRAYEQYF
clone_size: -; v_call: TRBV29-1; d_call: -; j_call: TRBJ1-1; cdr3_nt: TGCAGCGTTGAGCCTGGGGGACTGAGGAACACTGAAGCTTTCTTT; cdr3_aa: CSVEPGGLRNTEAFF
clone_size: -; v_call: TRBV7-9; d_call: -; j_call: TRBJ1-1; cdr3_nt: TGTGCCAGCAGCTTACACAACACTGAAGCTTTCTTT; cdr3_aa: CASSLHNTEAFF
clone_size: -; v_call: TRBV19; d_call: -; j_call: TRBJ1-3; cdr3_nt: TGTGCCAGTCAGAAGAACGGGGTCTCTGGAAACACCATATATTTT; cdr3_aa: CASQKNGVSGNTIYF
clone_size: -; v_call: TRBV11-1; d_call: -; j_call: TRBJ1-3; cdr3_nt: TGTGCCAGCAGCTTAACGGCAGCCGGTTCTGGAAACACCATATATTTT; cdr3_aa: CASSLTAAGSGNTIYF
clone_size: -; v_call: TRBV2; d_call: TRBD1; j_call: TRBJ1-5; cdr3_nt: TGTGCCAGCAGCCGACAGGGTCTTGGGGGTCAGCCCCAGCATTTT; cdr3_aa: CASSRQGLGGQPQHF
clone_size: -; v_call: TRBV19; d_call: -; j_call: TRBJ1-2; cdr3_nt: TGTGCCAGTAGTATCTCCAGGGGAAACTATGGCTACACCTTC; cdr3_aa: CASSISRGNYGYTF
clone_size: -; v_call: TRBV18; d_call: TRBD1; j_call: TRBJ1-2; cdr3_nt: TGTGCCAGCTCACCGGGGACAGGGGTCGACTATGGCTACACCTTC; cdr3_aa: CASSPGTGVDYGYTF
clone_size: -; v_call: TRBV4-1; d_call: TRBD1; j_call: TRBJ2-4; cdr3_nt: TGCGCCAGCAGCCAACAACCCCCAACCACGACAGGGGTAAAAAACATTCAGTACTTC; cdr3_aa: CASSQQPPTTTGVKNIQYF
clone_size: -; v_call: TRBV9; d_call: -; j_call: TRBJ2-3; cdr3_nt: TGTGCCAGCAGCGTAGGCCCCACAGATACGCAGTATTTT; cdr3_aa: CASSVGPTDTQYF
clone_size: once; v_call: TRBV5-6; d_call: -; j_call: TRBJ1-2; cdr3_nt: TGTGCCAGCAGCTTGGTTCCCGACAGTCTGATCAACTATGGCTACACCTTC; cdr3_aa: CASSLVPDSLINYGYTF
clone_size: -; v_call: TRBV9; d_call: -; j_call: TRBJ2-2; cdr3_nt: TGTGCCAGCAAGCCCACGGACGAGGGGAAGGGGACCGGGGAGCTGTTTTTT; cdr3_aa: CASKPTDEGKGTGELFF
clone_size: -; v_call: TRBV2; d_call: TRBD1; j_call: TRBJ1-2; cdr3_nt: TGTGCCAGCAGCCTTCAAGGACAGGGTTATGGCTACACCTTC; cdr3_aa: CASSLQGQGYGYTF
clone_size: -; v_call: TRBV5-1; d_call: TRBD1; j_call: TRBJ1-2; cdr3_nt: TGCGCCAGCAGCTTGTCGACAGGGGGCGAATATGGCTACACCTTC; cdr3_aa: CASSLSTGGEYGYTF